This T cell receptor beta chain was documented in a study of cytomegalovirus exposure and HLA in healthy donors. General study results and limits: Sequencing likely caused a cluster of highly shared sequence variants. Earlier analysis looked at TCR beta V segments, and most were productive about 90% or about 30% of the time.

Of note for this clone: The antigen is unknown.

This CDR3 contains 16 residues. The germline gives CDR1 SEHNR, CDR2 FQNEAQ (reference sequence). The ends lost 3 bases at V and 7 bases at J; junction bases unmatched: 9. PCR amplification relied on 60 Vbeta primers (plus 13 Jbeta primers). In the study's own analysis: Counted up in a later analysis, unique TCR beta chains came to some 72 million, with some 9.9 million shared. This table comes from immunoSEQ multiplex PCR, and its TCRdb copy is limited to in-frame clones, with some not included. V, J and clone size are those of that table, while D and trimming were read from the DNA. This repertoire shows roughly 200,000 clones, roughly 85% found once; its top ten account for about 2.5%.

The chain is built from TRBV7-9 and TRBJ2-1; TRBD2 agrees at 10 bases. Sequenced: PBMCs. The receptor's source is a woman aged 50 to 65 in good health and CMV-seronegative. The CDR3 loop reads CASSFTGLAGVNEQFF. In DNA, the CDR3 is TGTGCCAGCAGCTTTACGGGGCTAGCGGGAGTAAATGAGCAGTTCTTC.